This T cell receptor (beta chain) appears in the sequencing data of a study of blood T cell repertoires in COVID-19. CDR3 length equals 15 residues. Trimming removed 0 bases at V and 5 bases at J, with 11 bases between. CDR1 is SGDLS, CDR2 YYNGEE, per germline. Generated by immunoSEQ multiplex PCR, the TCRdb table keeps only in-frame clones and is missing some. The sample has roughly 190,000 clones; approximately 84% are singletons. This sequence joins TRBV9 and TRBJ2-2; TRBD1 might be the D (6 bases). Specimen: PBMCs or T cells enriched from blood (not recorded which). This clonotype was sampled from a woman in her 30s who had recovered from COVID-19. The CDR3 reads CASSVEGTRTGELFF. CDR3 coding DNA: TGTGCCAGCAGCGTAGAGGGGACAAGGACCGGGGAGCTGTTTTTT.